Listed here are 23 T cell receptor beta chains from one sample, sequenced in a study of PD-L1 blockade in urothelial cancer. Profiling relied on immunoSEQ multiplex PCR, and the TCRdb table lists in-frame clones only, not all of them. Of about 52,000 clones in the sample, 84% are singletons; the top ten hold roughly 5%. Sequenced here: PBMCs, sampled around atezolizumab (anti-PD-L1) treatment. These receptors all come from a man aged 35 to 55 with urothelial cancer.

V and J are TRBV29-1 and TRBJ1-1, with D perhaps matching TRBD1 (6 bases). Trimming stripped 3 bases from V and 1 base from J, with 15 bases between. CDR1 SQVTM and CDR2 ANQGSEA come from the germline V gene. The CDR3 spans 15 residues. CDR3 loop: CSVEAWPDRNTEAFF. CDR3 DNA: TGCAGCGTTGAGGCCTGGCCGGACAGGAACACTGAAGCTTTCTTT.

The chain employs TRBV15 and TRBJ2-5; possibly TRBD2 for D (6 bases). In germline, CDR1 is LNHNV, CDR2 YYDKDF (reference sequence). CDR3 length equals 13 residues. V gave up 4 bases and J gave up 5 bases, with 11 bases separating them. CDR3 amino acids: CATSIGSGETQYF. CDR3 bases: TGTGCCACCAGCATCGGGAGCGGGGAGACCCAGTACTTC.

This chain connects TRBV16 to TRBJ2-7; 9 nucleotides match TRBD2. V shed 4 bases, J shed 3 bases, and the junction held 10 bases outside the gene matches. CDR1 and CDR2 (germline): KGHSY, FQNENV. This CDR3 comprises 16 residues. CDR3: CASSPRGAGGLYEQYF. CDR3 nucleotides: TGTGCCAGCAGCCCTCGGGGAGCGGGAGGCCTCTACGAGCAGTACTTC.

This clone was seen many times. The chain has TRBV4-3 and TRBJ1-2; D not resolved. The germline CDR1 and CDR2 sequences are LGHNA and YSLEER. V was cut by 2 bases and J by 1 base, with 5 bases left in between. This CDR3 comprises 13 residues. Here the CDR3 DNA reads TGCGCCAGCAGCCAACTACTTAACTATGGCTACACCTTC. Translated: CASSQLLNYGYTF.

The chain has TRBV27 and TRBJ2-7; D might be TRBD2 (5 bases). Looked up from germline, CDR1 is MNHEY and CDR2 is SMNVEV (reference sequence). This CDR3 spans 13 amino acids. V was trimmed by 7 bases and J by 4 bases, leaving 14 bases between them. For the CDR3, the DNA is TGTGCCAGCAAAGGGTACGGGAAGTACGAGCAGTACTTC. Its translation is CASKGYGKYEQYF.

This clone came up a few times. The chain employs TRBV19 and TRBJ2-2; D is ambiguous. The CDR3 is made up of 10 amino acids. Germline V gene sequence: CDR1 LNHDA, CDR2 SQIVND (reference sequence). Trimming removed 10 bases from V and 7 bases from J, with 7 bases in between. CDR3 protein: CATENGELFF. Written as DNA, the CDR3 is TGTGCCACAGAAAACGGGGAGCTGTTTTTT.

The chain carries TRBV27 and TRBJ2-7, with 8 bases identical to TRBD1. The CDR3 covers 15 residues. With V trimmed by 5 bases and J by 1 base, 7 bases remained unmatched. Germline lookup yields CDR1 MNHEY and CDR2 SMNVEV (reference sequence). The CDR3 protein is CASSPLGQGSYEQYF. The CDR3 DNA follows: TGTGCCAGCAGTCCCCTAGGACAGGGATCCTACGAGCAGTACTTC.

The gene calls are TRBV10-3 and TRBJ1-2; D is ambiguous. The CDR3 is 16 amino acids. The germline V and J ends were trimmed by 0 bases and 2 bases, with 13 bases remaining between them. Germline V gene lookup returns CDR1 ENHRY and CDR2 SYGVKD. The CDR3 DNA reads as TGTGCCATCAGTGAGTCGTTGGGCAACCCCAACTATGGCTACACCTTC. Translated, it gives CAISESLGNPNYGYTF.

This sequence joins TRBV28 and TRBJ2-7, with D possibly being TRBD2 (5 bases). Deletions cut 2 bases from V and 6 bases from J, with 14 bases between. From germline, CDR1 is MDHEN and CDR2 SYDVKM. CDR3 length: 14 residues. The CDR3 spells CASSLSVGVSEQYF. The CDR3 bases are TGTGCCAGCAGTTTAAGCGTGGGAGTATCCGAGCAGTACTTC.

This chain uses TRBV7-9 with TRBJ2-1; D perhaps matches TRBD2 (5 bases). Trimming stripped 1 base from V and 5 bases from J, with 9 bases between. CDR3 size: 14 residues. Germline V gene data show CDR1 as SEHNR and CDR2 as FQNEAQ (reference sequence). CDR3 DNA sequence: TGTGCCAGCAGCTTAGAGTACGGGGACAATGAGCAGTTCTTC. This sequence encodes CASSLEYGDNEQFF.

Here the CDR3 reads CSAVRGRDEQYF. The CDR3 coding sequence is TGCAGCGCCGTCAGGGGACGGGACGAGCAGTACTTC. The rearrangement links TRBV29-1 to TRBJ2-7; perhaps TRBD1 as D (6 bases). There are 12 residues in the CDR3. Per germline, CDR1 SQVTM and CDR2 ANQGSEA. With 7 bases removed from V and 5 bases from J, the gap between germline ends came to 15 bases.

The chain uses TRBV27 and TRBJ2-3; D may be TRBD2 (6 bases). The V and J ends lost 3 bases and 2 bases respectively, with 9 bases between them. The CDR3 contains 14 residues. The germline V gene has CDR1 MNHEY and CDR2 SMNVEV (reference sequence). The CDR3 bases are TGTGCCAGCAGTTTGCGGGATGACACAGATACGCAGTATTTT. It encodes CASSLRDDTDTQYF.

The rearrangement uses TRBV29-1 and TRBJ2-2, with D maybe TRBD1 (6 bases). CDR1 SQVTM and CDR2 ANQGSEA come from the germline V gene. This CDR3 has 15 residues. Trimming removed 0 bases from V and 7 bases from J, with 15 bases in between. CDR3 sequence (DNA): TGCAGCGTTGAAGAACTGGCAGGGGCAGGCGGGGAGCTGTTTTTT. It codes for CSVEELAGAGGELFF.

This chain links TRBV7-9 with TRBJ1-1; 10 bases line up with TRBD1. Germline CDR1 reads SEHNR; CDR2 reads FQNEAQ (reference sequence). The CDR3 loop spans 14 amino acids. The V and J ends lost 5 bases and 3 bases, in that order; junction bases with no gene match: 3. The CDR3 bases are TGTGCCAGCAGCGCGGACAGGGGGGACACTGAAGCTTTCTTT. It specifies CASSADRGDTEAFF.

The chain is built from TRBV2 and TRBJ1-2, with 7 bases matching TRBD1. CDR1 SNHLY and CDR2 FYNNEI come from the germline V gene. V shed 0 bases and J 4 bases; nucleotides not matched to a gene: 2. This CDR3 spans 14 amino acids. The CDR3 bases are TGTGCCAGCAGTGAAGCCGGGACAGCCTATGGCTACACCTTC. This codes for CASSEAGTAYGYTF.

The chain employs TRBV10-2 and TRBJ1-5; 7 bases line up with TRBD1. Germline assignment: CDR1 WSHSY and CDR2 SAAADI. V trimming: 3 bases; J trimming: 7 bases; junction bases outside the gene matches: 12. This CDR3 is 16 amino acids long. CDR3 sequence: CASSDTASGGRQPQHF. In DNA form, the CDR3 reads TGCGCCAGCAGTGATACGGCCTCAGGGGGGAGACAGCCCCAGCATTTT.

This clone is a singleton in its sample. The CDR3 sequence: CASSELPRPSGNTIYF. Here the CDR3 DNA reads TGTGCCAGCAGTGAGTTACCCAGGCCCTCTGGAAACACCATATATTTT. This chain joins TRBV6-1 and TRBJ1-3, with D unresolved. CDR1 is MNHNS, CDR2 SASEGT, per germline. V dropped 3 bases and J dropped 0 bases, with 12 bases sitting between them. This CDR3 has 16 amino acids.

The chain employs TRBV7-9 and TRBJ2-1, with 11 nucleotides matching TRBD2. This CDR3 comprises 16 residues. Germline CDR1 SEHNR, CDR2 FQNEAQ (reference sequence). V dropped 2 bases and J dropped 0; count of bases not matched to a gene: 0. CDR3 coding DNA: TGTGCCAGCAGCTTACTAGCGGGAGGCTCCTACAATGAGCAGTTCTTC. Its translation is CASSLLAGGSYNEQFF.

The rearrangement links TRBV28 to TRBJ2-7; 8 bases align to TRBD1. This CDR3 contains 14 residues. The V and J ends lost 5 bases and 4 bases, in that order; junction bases with no gene match: 7. Germline CDR1 and CDR2: MDHEN and SYDVKM. The CDR3 DNA sequence: TGTGCCAGCAGTCGGACAGGGCAATCTTACGAGCAGTACTTC. It specifies CASSRTGQSYEQYF.

This rearrangement joins TRBV10-1 to TRBJ2-2; 12 bases match TRBD2. The V gene's germline CDR1 is WNHNN and CDR2 SYGVQD (reference sequence). V dropped 5 bases and J dropped 6; count of bases not matched to a gene: 1. CDR3 length: 14 amino acids. CDR3 DNA: TGCGCCAGCAGTCGACTAGCGGGGGCCGGGGAGCTGTTTTTT. This gives the protein CASSRLAGAGELFF.

V is TRBV28 and J is TRBJ1-2; the match to TRBD1 covers 7 bases. Germline loops: CDR1 MDHEN, CDR2 SYDVKM. The trim removed 7 bases at V and 12 bases at J, leaving 11 bases unmatched. This CDR3 comprises 12 residues. DNA of the CDR3: TGTGCCAGCACTCGAGGGACAGCGATTCACACCTTC. Its protein is CASTRGTAIHTF.

This clone is medium-sized by share. This rearrangement joins TRBV19 to TRBJ2-4; 9 bases match TRBD1. J gave up 7 bases and V 8 bases, and 6 bases lay outside the gene matches. The CDR3 has 13 amino acids. Germline V gives CDR1 LNHDA, CDR2 SQIVND (reference sequence). CDR3 nucleotides: TGTGCCAGTGATGACAGGGGGGTGAACATTCAGTACTTC. Amino acids: CASDDRGVNIQYF. The full variable domain, its missing parts supplied by reference TRBV19 and TRBJ2-4, is DGGITQSPKYLFRKEGQNVTLSCEQNLNHDAMYWYRQDPGQGLRLIYYSQIVNDFQKGDIAEGYSVSREKKESFPLTVTSAQKNPTAFYLCASDDRGVNIQYFGAGTRLSVL.

The chain uses TRBV5-6 and TRBJ1-4, with 9 nucleotides matching TRBD1. Germline assignment: CDR1 SGHDT and CDR2 YYEEEE. Trimming removed 4 bases from V and 8 bases from J; junction bases left unmatched: 6. The CDR3 consists of 14 residues. CDR3 coding DNA: TGTGCCAGCAGCCGAAGACAGGGGGGCGAAAAACTGTTTTTT. This codes for CASSRRQGGEKLFF.